What follows is one T cell receptor beta chain and its context. Its matching antigen is unknown. This sample's time point: sample taken at primary tumor resection. TCRdb re-called the 5' RACE reads with MiXCR, one entry per CDR3 protein. The table has about 25,000 distinct CDR3 sequences, approximately 8.8% seen once. The CDR3 totals 12 residues. V was shortened by 1 base and J by 5 bases, with 3 bases between the two germline ends. Germline assignment: CDR1 SNHLY and CDR2 FYNNEI. The data were taken from a study of spatial heterogeneity in lung cancer. General study findings and limits: Within tumors, counts of expanded alpha and beta TCRs tracked tumor mutation counts.

The sample was lung tumor tissue, taken at surgery. The V call is TRBV2, the J call TRBJ1-5; D remains unclear. The clonotype was recovered from a male donor with early-stage non-small cell lung cancer. CDR3 nucleotide sequence: TGTGCCAGCAGTGAAGAGTATCAGCCCCAGCATTTT. Its translation: CASSEEYQPQHF.